This T cell receptor (beta chain) was identified during a study of CD8 T cells in Susac syndrome. With random hexamers, reverse transcription was performed on roughly 0.5 to 1 ug of RNA. TCRdb fed the immunoSEQ multiplex PCR reads into MiXCR, producing one record per CDR3 protein. The data hold 100,000 to 150,000 distinct CDR3 sequences, with 75% to 90% observed a single time. The V gene's germline CDR1 is SGHRS and CDR2 YFSETQ. The V segment lost 1 base and the J segment 2 bases; nucleotides outside the gene matches: 24. The CDR3 is 24 amino acids. FACS enriched CD8+ TEMRA cells, while bulk CD8+ and CD4+ were negatively isolated.

The J gene is TRBJ2-1, the V gene TRBV5-1; 13 bases align to TRBD2. The sequence was obtained from a human donor with multiple sclerosis. What was sequenced was CD8+ T cells from PBMCs. CDR3 sequence reads: CASSLWTHSSLLAGGILTYNEQFF. DNA of the CDR3: TGCGCCAGCAGCTTGTGGACCCATTCTTCCTTACTAGCGGGGGGGATCCTCACCTACAATGAGCAGTTCTTC. Full variable domain (outside the CDR3, taken from reference TRBV5-1 and TRBJ2-1): KAGVTQTPRYLIKTRGQQVTLSCSPISGHRSVSWYQQTPGQGLQFLFEYFSETQRNKGNFPGRFSGRQFSNSRSEMNVSTLELGDSALYLCASSLWTHSSLLAGGILTYNEQFFGPGTRLTVL.